The rows below give T cell receptor beta chains drawn from one sample of a study of blood T cell repertoires in COVID-19. Profiling relied on immunoSEQ multiplex PCR, and the TCRdb table lists in-frame clones only, not all of them. Of approximately 240,000 clones listed, approximately 80% are singletons. The specimen was peripheral blood. All receptors derive from a woman older than 75 with active or convalescent COVID-19. Both conserved end residues are part of each CDR3. The order of the fields is V gene, D gene, J gene, clone size, CDR3 DNA, CDR3 protein. A D gene is named only where the DNA matches it firmly. Size is omitted from some rows. Given values are once, few, many or a class for expanded clones.

TRBV18	TRBD1	TRBJ1-6	.	TGTGCCAGCTCACCAGGGGACAGGGTCAATTCACCCCTCCACTTT	CASSPGDRVNSPLHF
TRBV3-1/TRBV3-2	.	TRBJ2-7	.	TGTGCCAGCAGCCAAGAACCCCGGGACGAGCAGTACTTC	CASSQEPRDEQYF
TRBV11-2	.	TRBJ2-7	.	TGTGCCAGCAGCTTACTAGACCACTACGAGCAGTACTTC	CASSLLDHYEQYF
TRBV5-1	TRBD1	TRBJ1-2	.	TGCGCCAGCAGCTTAGGTGGGACAGGCCCCTATGGCTACACCTTC	CASSLGGTGPYGYTF
TRBV9	.	TRBJ2-5	.	TGTGCCAGCAGCGTAGCAGGGCACCAAGAGACCCAGTACTTC	CASSVAGHQETQYF
TRBV6-6	TRBD2	TRBJ2-7	.	TGTGCCAGCAGCTCGCCGACCGGGACTACCTACGAGCAGTACTTC	CASSSPTGTTYEQYF
TRBV2	.	TRBJ1-5	.	TGTGCCAGCAGTGAACTTGGCAGATCAAATCAGCCCCAGCATTTT	CASSELGRSNQPQHF
TRBV13	TRBD2	TRBJ2-7	few	TGTGCCAGCAGCCCGCGGACTAGCGCGCGCTACGAGCAGTACTTC	CASSPRTSARYEQYF
TRBV30	.	TRBJ2-7	.	TGTGCCTGGAGTACGGGGGGCGCCTCCTACGAGCAGTACTTC	CAWSTGGASYEQYF
TRBV30	.	TRBJ1-5	.	TGTGCCTGGAGTGTACATGGTCGGGGTTCGCATTTT	CAWSVHGRGSHF
TRBV19	.	TRBJ1-6	few	TGTGCCAGTAGGCCCGAGAACCCAGGGGCCATCAGCTATAATTCACCCCTCCACTTT	CASRPENPGAISYNSPLHF
TRBV6-6	.	TRBJ1-3	once	TGTGCCAGCAGTACAGGGTCTGGAAACACCATATATTTT	CASSTGSGNTIYF
TRBV21-1	.	TRBJ2-3	.	TGTGCCAGCAGCAACCGCCCACCAGGTCCCACAGATACGCAGTATTTT	CASSNRPPGPTDTQYF
TRBV5-1	.	TRBJ1-6	.	TGCGCCAGCAGCCCAGGACAGCCAAATGTGTCACCCCTCCACTTT	CASSPGQPNVSPLHF
TRBV11-2	.	TRBJ2-1	once	TGTGCCAGCAGCTTAGAACGCAGCAATGAGCAGTTCTTC	CASSLERSNEQFF
TRBV6-5	.	TRBJ1-2	.	TGTGCCAGCAGAGGGACAAGCCTACGGAGTGGCTACACCTTC	CASRGTSLRSGYTF
TRBV13	TRBD1	TRBJ2-3	.	TGTGCCAGCAGCCAAAGACAGGGGTTTGCAGATACGCAGTATTTT	CASSQRQGFADTQYF
TRBV7-7	TRBD1	TRBJ1-1	.	TGTGCCAGCAGCCAAGGGACAGCCACCTTGAACACTGAAGCTTTCTTT	CASSQGTATLNTEAFF
TRBV2	TRBD1	TRBJ1-5	.	TGTGCCACCCAAGGACAGGCCAATCAGCCCCAGCATTTT	CATQGQANQPQHF
TRBV7-9	.	TRBJ2-5	.	TGTGCCAGCAGCTCCAGGGAAGAAGAGACCCAGTACTTC	CASSSREEETQYF
TRBV12-5	.	TRBJ2-1	.	TGTGCTAGTGGTTTGGGAGGGGGGGGACCCTACAATGAGCAGTTCTTC	CASGLGGGGPYNEQFF
TRBV5-4	TRBD2	TRBJ2-7	.	TGTGCCAGCAGCTCGCGGGAGAATGTCTACGAGCAGTACTTC	CASSSRENVYEQYF
TRBV25-1	TRBD1	TRBJ1-6	.	TGTGCCAGCAGTGATTCCTACAGGGGATTTTCACCCCTCCACTTT	CASSDSYRGFSPLHF
TRBV19	TRBD1	TRBJ1-5	.	TGTGCCAGTAGTGCCCGGACAGGGGGCAAAGGCAATCAGCCCCAGCATTTT	CASSARTGGKGNQPQHF
TRBV29-1	TRBD1	TRBJ2-3	.	TGCAGCGTTGAGGGACAGGGGGCGACAGATACGCAGTATTTT	CSVEGQGATDTQYF
TRBV5-1	.	TRBJ2-1	few	TGCGCCAGCAGCTTGCACGCGGGAAACAATGAGCAGTTCTTC	CASSLHAGNNEQFF
TRBV27	.	TRBJ1-5	.	TGTGCCAGCAGCTCCCGGAGGATCAATCAGCCCCAGCATTTT	CASSSRRINQPQHF
TRBV27	.	TRBJ2-5	few	TGTGCCAGCAGTTCCCGACTAGATTCAAGTCCCCAAGAGACCCAGTACTTC	CASSSRLDSSPQETQYF
TRBV15	.	TRBJ2-3	.	TGTGCCACCAGCAGAGATGTTGGCAGGGTCGGCACGCAGTATTTT	CATSRDVGRVGTQYF
TRBV5-1	.	TRBJ2-7	few	TGCGCCAGCAGCTATGGACACCCCTCCTACGAGCAGTACTTC	CASSYGHPSYEQYF
TRBV27	.	TRBJ2-7	.	TGTGCCAGCAGCCCAAGAGGGCCTTCCTACGAGCAGTACTTC	CASSPRGPSYEQYF
TRBV6-1	.	TRBJ1-5	.	TGTGCCAGCAGTGGAGCCGCTCGGGACTGGTATGAACAGCCCCAGCATTTT	CASSGAARDWYEQPQHF
TRBV18	.	TRBJ2-2	.	TGTGCCAGCTCACCCCCAGCCCACAGGGCTGGAACCGGGGAGCTGTTTTTT	CASSPPAHRAGTGELFF
TRBV5-1	.	TRBJ2-3	.	TGCGCCAGCAGCTTGGACAGGAGCACAGATACGCAGTATTTT	CASSLDRSTDTQYF
TRBV21-1	.	TRBJ1-6	.	TGTGCCAGCAGCAAATTCTGGGTTCAGGCCCCCAATTCACCCCTCCACTTT	CASSKFWVQAPNSPLHF
TRBV7-8	.	TRBJ1-1	.	TGTGCCAGCAGCTTAGTCGACAGTTCGAACACTGAAGCTTTCTTT	CASSLVDSSNTEAFF
TRBV5-1	TRBD2	TRBJ2-3	.	TGCGCCAGCAGCTTAAGACTAGCGGGGCCGGGGGATACGCAGTATTTT	CASSLRLAGPGDTQYF
TRBV2	TRBD1	TRBJ1-3	.	TGTGCCAGCAGTCGACAGGGAAGAATCTCTGGAAACACCATATATTTT	CASSRQGRISGNTIYF
TRBV30	.	TRBJ1-1	.	TGTGCCTGGAGTGTACTCGTACCGGGTGAAGCTTTCTTT	CAWSVLVPGEAFF
TRBV10-3	TRBD1	TRBJ1-2	.	TGTGCCATCAGTTCGGGACAGGGCGACTATGGCTACACCTTC	CAISSGQGDYGYTF
TRBV11-2	.	TRBJ1-4	.	TGTGCCAGCAGCTTATCCGGGAACACTAATGAAAAACTGTTTTTT	CASSLSGNTNEKLFF
TRBV27	TRBD2	TRBJ2-2	.	TGTGCCAGCAGTTTCGGGACTAGCGGTACCGGGGAGCTGTTTTTT	CASSFGTSGTGELFF
TRBV28	.	TRBJ2-7	.	TGTGCCAGCAGTTTATCCCCCCGGACAGCATCCTACGAGCAGTACTTC	CASSLSPRTASYEQYF
TRBV4-1	.	TRBJ1-2	once	TGCGCCAGCAGCCAAGATATAGAGGTATTGTACGGCTACACCTTC	CASSQDIEVLYGYTF
TRBV11-2	.	TRBJ1-2	.	TGTGCCAGCAGCTTAGATCTGAGGGGGGGCTATGGCTACACCTTC	CASSLDLRGGYGYTF
TRBV28	.	TRBJ1-2	.	TGTGCCAGCAGAATCCCGGGAGGCAGCGGCTACACCTTC	CASRIPGGSGYTF
TRBV18	TRBD2	TRBJ2-1	.	TGTGCCAGCTCCCGATATAGCGGGAGCTCCTACAATGAGCAGTTCTTC	CASSRYSGSSYNEQFF
TRBV3-1/TRBV3-2	.	TRBJ2-3	.	TGTGCCAGCAGCCAATCTGCCCAGAATACGCAGTATTTT	CASSQSAQNTQYF
TRBV28	.	TRBJ1-2	.	TGTGCCAGCAGTTTAGCAGGGTACCCCTATGGCTACACCTTC	CASSLAGYPYGYTF